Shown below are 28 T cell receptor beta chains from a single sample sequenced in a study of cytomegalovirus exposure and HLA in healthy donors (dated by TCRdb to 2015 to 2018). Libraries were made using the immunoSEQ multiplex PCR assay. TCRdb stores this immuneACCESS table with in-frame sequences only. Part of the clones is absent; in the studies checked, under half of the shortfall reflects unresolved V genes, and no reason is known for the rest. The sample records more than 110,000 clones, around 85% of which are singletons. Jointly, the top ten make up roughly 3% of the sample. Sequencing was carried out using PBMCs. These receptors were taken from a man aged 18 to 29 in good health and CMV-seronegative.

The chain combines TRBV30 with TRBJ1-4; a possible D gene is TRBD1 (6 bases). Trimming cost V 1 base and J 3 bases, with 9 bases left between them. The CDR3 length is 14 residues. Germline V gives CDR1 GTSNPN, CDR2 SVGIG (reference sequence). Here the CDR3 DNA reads TGTGCCTGGAGTGACAGGGCAGCTAATGAAAAACTGTTTTTT. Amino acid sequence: CAWSDRAANEKLFF.

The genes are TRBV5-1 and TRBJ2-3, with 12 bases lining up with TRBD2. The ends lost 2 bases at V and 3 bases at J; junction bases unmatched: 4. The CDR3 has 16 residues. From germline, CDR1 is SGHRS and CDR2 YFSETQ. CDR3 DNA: TGCGCCAGCAGCTTACTAGCGGGGGGAGTGACAGATACGCAGTATTTT. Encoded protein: CASSLLAGGVTDTQYF.

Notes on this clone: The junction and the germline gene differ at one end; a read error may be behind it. The CDR3 reads CASLTQGSGLVF. The CDR3 DNA follows: TGTGCCAGCCTGACGCAGGGGTCGGGCTTGGTTTTT. This rearrangement joins TRBV28 to TRBJ2-3, with D possibly TRBD1 on 6 matching bases. CDR1 MDHEN and CDR2 SYDVKM come from the germline V gene. The length of the CDR3 is 12 residues.

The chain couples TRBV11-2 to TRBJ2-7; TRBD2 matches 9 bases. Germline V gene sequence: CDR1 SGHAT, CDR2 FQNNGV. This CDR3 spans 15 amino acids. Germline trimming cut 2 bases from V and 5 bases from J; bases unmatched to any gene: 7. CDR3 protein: CASSLRGAGGDEQYF. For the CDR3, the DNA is TGTGCCAGCAGCTTAAGGGGAGCGGGAGGAGACGAGCAGTACTTC.

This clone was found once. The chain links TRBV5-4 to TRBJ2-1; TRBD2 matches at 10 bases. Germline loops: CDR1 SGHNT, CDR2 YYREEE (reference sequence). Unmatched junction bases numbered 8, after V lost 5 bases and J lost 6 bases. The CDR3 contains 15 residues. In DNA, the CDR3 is TGTGCCAGCAGGTCACTAGCGGGGCCTCCCAATGAGCAGTTCTTC. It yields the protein CASRSLAGPPNEQFF.

CDR3 sequence reads: CASSPGQNNQPQHF. Written as DNA, the CDR3 is TGTGCCAGCTCACCGGGCCAGAATAATCAGCCCCAGCATTTT. The V and J genes are TRBV18 and TRBJ1-5; D gene unclear. V shed 3 bases and J shed 4 bases, with 10 bases lying between them. Germline V gene lookup returns CDR1 KGHSH and CDR2 LQKENI. The CDR3 loop spans 14 amino acids.

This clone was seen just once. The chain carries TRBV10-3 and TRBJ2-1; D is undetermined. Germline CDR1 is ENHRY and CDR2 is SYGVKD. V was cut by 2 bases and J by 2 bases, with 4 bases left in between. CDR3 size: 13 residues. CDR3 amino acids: CAISELAYNEQFF. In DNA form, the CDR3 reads TGTGCCATCAGTGAGCTAGCCTACAATGAGCAGTTCTTC.

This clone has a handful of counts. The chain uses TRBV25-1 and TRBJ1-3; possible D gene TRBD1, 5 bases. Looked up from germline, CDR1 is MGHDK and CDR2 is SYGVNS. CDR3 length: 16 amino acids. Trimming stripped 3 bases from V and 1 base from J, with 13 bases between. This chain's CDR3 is CASSDSRALSGNTIYF. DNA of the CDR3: TGTGCCAGCAGTGATAGCAGGGCTTTATCTGGAAACACCATATATTTT.

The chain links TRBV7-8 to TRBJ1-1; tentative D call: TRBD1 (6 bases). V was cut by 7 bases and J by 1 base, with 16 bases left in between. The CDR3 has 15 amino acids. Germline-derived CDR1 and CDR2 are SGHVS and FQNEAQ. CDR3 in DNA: TGTGCCAGCATCCTACAGGGCTGGGGGAACACTGAAGCTTTCTTT. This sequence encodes CASILQGWGNTEAFF.

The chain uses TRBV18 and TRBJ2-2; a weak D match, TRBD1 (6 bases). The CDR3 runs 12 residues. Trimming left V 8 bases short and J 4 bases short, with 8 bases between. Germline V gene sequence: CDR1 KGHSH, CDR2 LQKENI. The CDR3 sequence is CASTTGTGELFF. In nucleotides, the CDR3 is TGTGCCAGCACGACAGGCACCGGGGAGCTGTTTTTT.

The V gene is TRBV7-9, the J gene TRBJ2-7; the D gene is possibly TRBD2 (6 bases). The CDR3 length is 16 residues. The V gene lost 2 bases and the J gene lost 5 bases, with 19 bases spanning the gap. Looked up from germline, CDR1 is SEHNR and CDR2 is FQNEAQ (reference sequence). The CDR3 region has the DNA TGTGCCAGCAGCTTAAGGTCCGGGGGAACTACTAACGAGCAGTACTTC. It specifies CASSLRSGGTTNEQYF.

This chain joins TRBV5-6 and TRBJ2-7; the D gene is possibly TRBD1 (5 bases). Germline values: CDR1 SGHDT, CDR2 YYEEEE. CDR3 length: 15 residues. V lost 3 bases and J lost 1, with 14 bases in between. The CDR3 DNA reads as TGTGCCAGCAGCTCCCGACGGACAAATTCCTACGAGCAGTACTTC. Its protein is CASSSRRTNSYEQYF.

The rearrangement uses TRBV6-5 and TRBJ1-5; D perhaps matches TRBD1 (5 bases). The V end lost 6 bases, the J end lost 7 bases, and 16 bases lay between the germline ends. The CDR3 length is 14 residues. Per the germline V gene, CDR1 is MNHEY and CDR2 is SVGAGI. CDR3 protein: CASSFSGFAQPQHF. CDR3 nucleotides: TGTGCCAGCAGCTTTTCAGGGTTCGCACAGCCCCAGCATTTT.

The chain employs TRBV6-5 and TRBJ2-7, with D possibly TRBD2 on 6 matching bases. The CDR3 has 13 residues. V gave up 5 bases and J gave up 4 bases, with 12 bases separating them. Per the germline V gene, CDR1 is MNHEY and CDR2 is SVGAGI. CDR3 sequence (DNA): TGTGCCAGCAGTGGTAGTGGAGGGTACGAGCAGTACTTC. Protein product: CASSGSGGYEQYF.

CDR3 amino acids: CASSLGASTDTQYF. CDR3 bases: TGTGCCAGCAGCTTGGGGGCTAGCACAGATACGCAGTATTTT. This chain connects TRBV5-8 to TRBJ2-3; D remains unclear. The CDR3 is 14 residues long. The germline V and J ends were trimmed by 0 bases and 0 bases, with 5 bases remaining between them. CDR1 and CDR2 (germline): SGHTS, YDEGEE.

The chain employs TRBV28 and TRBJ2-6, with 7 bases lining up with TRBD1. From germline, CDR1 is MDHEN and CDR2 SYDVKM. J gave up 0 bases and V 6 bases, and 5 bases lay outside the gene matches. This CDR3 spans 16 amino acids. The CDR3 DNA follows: TGTGCCAGCAGCCTTACAGGGGCCTCTGGGGCCAACGTCCTGACTTTC. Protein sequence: CASSLTGASGANVLTF.

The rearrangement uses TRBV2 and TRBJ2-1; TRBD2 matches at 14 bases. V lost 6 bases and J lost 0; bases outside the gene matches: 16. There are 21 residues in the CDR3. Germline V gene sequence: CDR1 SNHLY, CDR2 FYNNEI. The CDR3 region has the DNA TGTGCCAGCAGAACCTCTCCGACTAGCGGGAGGGAGATTAGCTCCTACAATGAGCAGTTCTTC. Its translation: CASRTSPTSGREISSYNEQFF.

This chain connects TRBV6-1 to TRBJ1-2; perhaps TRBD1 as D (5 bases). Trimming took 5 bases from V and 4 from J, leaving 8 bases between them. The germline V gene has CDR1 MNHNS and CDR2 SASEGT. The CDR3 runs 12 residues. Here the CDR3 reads CASSSQGYGYTF. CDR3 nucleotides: TGTGCCAGCAGTTCCCAGGGCTATGGCTACACCTTC.

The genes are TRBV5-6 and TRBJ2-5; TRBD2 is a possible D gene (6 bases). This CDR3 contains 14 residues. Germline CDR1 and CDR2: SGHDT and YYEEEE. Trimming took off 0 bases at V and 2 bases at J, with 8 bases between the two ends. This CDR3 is CASSLEGLQETQYF. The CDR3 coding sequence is TGTGCCAGCAGCTTGGAGGGACTGCAAGAGACCCAGTACTTC.

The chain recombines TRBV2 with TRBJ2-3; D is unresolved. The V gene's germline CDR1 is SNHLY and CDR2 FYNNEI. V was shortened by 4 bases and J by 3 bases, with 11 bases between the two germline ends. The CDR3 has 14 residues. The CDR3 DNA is TGTGCCAGCAGTGTATCTACTACTACAGATACGCAGTATTTT. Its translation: CASSVSTTTDTQYF.

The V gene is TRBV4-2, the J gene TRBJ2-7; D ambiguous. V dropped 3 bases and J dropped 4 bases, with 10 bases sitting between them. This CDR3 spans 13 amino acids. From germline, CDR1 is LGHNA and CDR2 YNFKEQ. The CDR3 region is CASSQGIVYEQYF. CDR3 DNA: TGTGCCAGCAGCCAGGGCATAGTGTACGAGCAGTACTTC.

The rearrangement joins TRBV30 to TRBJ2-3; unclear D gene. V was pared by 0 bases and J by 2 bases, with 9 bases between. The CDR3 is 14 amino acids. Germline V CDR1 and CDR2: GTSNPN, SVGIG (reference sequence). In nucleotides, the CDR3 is TGTGCCTGGAGTGTATCGAGCTACACAGATACGCAGTATTTT. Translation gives CAWSVSSYTDTQYF.

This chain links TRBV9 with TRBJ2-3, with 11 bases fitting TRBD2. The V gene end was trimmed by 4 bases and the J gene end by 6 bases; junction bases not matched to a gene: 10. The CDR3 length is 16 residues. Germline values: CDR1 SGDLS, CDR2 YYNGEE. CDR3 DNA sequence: TGTGCCAGCAGCACCCCGACTAGCGGGGATAAGGATACGCAGTATTTT. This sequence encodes CASSTPTSGDKDTQYF.

In nucleotides, the CDR3 is TGCGCCAGCGCAGAGGGGGCGCCTGACACTGAAGCTTTCTTT. Protein: CASAEGAPDTEAFF. V is TRBV5-1 and J is TRBJ1-1; 7 bases align to TRBD1. V gave up 7 bases and J gave up 3 bases; unmatched junction bases: 9. CDR3 length: 14 amino acids. CDR1 is SGHRS and CDR2 is YFSETQ in the germline V gene.

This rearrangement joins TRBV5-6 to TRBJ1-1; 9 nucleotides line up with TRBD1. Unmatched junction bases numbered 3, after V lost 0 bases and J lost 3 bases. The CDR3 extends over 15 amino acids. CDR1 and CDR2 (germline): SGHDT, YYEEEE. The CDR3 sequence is CASSLAGTGYTEAFF. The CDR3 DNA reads TGTGCCAGCAGCTTGGCCGGGACAGGGTACACTGAAGCTTTCTTT.

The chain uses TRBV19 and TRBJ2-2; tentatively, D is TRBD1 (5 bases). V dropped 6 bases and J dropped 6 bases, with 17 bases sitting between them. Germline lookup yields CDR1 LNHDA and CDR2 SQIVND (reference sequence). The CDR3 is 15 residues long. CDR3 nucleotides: TGTGCCAGTAGGAGAACGGCAGGACAATCCGGGGAGCTGTTTTTT. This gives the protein CASRRTAGQSGELFF.

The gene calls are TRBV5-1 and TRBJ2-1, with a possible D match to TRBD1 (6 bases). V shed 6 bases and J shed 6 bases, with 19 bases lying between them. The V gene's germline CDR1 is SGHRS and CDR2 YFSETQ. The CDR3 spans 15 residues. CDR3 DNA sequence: TGCGCCAGCAACCCAGACCAGGGGCAGAGCAATGAGCAGTTCTTC. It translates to CASNPDQGQSNEQFF.

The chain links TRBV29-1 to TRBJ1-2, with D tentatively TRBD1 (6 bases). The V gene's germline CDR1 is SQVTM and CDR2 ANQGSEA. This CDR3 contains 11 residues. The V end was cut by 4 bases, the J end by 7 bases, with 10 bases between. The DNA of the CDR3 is TGCAGCGTTGTGGGCAGGGGTGGCTACACCTTC. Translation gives CSVVGRGGYTF.